These 19 T cell receptor beta chains were all obtained from the same sample, sequenced in a study of beta chain features in type 1 diabetes. Expressed TCRB transcripts were sequenced because the entire RNA isolate underwent reverse transcription. The protocol was immunoSEQ multiplex PCR, while the TCRdb copy is restricted to in-frame clones and leaves out a portion. Among fewer than 20,000 clones, roughly two fifths were seen once, and the ten largest hold about 0.5%. What was sequenced was stem cell memory CD4+ T cells from blood. Receptor source: a woman between 35 and 50 years old in good health.

The V and J genes are TRBV2 and TRBJ2-5, with TRBD2 matching over 16 bases. Looked up from germline, CDR1 is SNHLY and CDR2 is FYNNEI. The CDR3 extends over 14 amino acids. Losses at the gene ends were 7 bases for V and 7 bases for J; bases not matched to a gene: 3. CDR3 bases: TGTGCCAGCACTGGGACTAGCGGGGGGGGGACCCAGTACTTC. Its translation is CASTGTSGGGTQYF.

In nucleotides, the CDR3 is TGTGCCAGCAGCGTAGACCCTAGCGGGGAGTACAATGAGCAGTTCTTC. It is translated as CASSVDPSGEYNEQFF. The chain carries TRBV9 and TRBJ2-1; 9 positions agree with TRBD2. Germline CDR1 is SGDLS and CDR2 is YYNGEE. The V gene end was trimmed by 0 bases and the J gene end by 4 bases; junction bases not matched to a gene: 5. The CDR3 loop spans 16 amino acids.

V is TRBV7-2 and J is TRBJ2-3; no reliable D call. This CDR3 spans 14 amino acids. With 7 bases removed from V and 0 bases from J, the gap between germline ends came to 11 bases. Per the germline V gene, CDR1 is SGHTA and CDR2 is FQGNSA. CDR3 region: CASTHPGSTDTQYF. CDR3 DNA: TGTGCCAGCACCCACCCGGGTAGCACAGATACGCAGTATTTT.

The chain uses TRBV27 and TRBJ1-4; 9 bases are shared with TRBD1. Losses at the gene ends were 7 bases for V and 7 bases for J; bases not matched to a gene: 4. The CDR3 length is 13 residues. Germline V gives CDR1 MNHEY, CDR2 SMNVEV (reference sequence). CDR3 sequence reads: CASKGQGGEKLFF. DNA of the CDR3: TGTGCCAGCAAGGGACAGGGTGGTGAAAAACTGTTTTTT.

The V and J genes are TRBV5-1 and TRBJ1-3; D unclear. Per germline, CDR1 SGHRS and CDR2 YFSETQ. This CDR3 is 14 amino acids long. V lost 4 bases, J lost 4 bases, and 12 bases lay in between. CDR3 nucleotide sequence: TGCGCCAGCAGCGTCCGGGGATCAGGAAACACCATATATTTT. This encodes CASSVRGSGNTIYF.

This clone was seen more than once but under ten times. The J gene is TRBJ1-2, the V gene TRBV29-1, with unresolved D. V was trimmed by 1 base and J by 8 bases, leaving 14 bases between them. Germline CDR1 SQVTM, CDR2 ANQGSEA. This CDR3 has 13 residues. The DNA of the CDR3 is TGCAGCGTTGAAGTTGGATGGAGGGTCGGCTACACCTTC. This translates into CSVEVGWRVGYTF.

This clone has only a few counts. This sequence joins TRBV5-5 and TRBJ2-2; weak D call: TRBD2 (5 bases). From germline, CDR1 is SGHKS and CDR2 YYEKEE (reference sequence). Trimming removed 3 bases at V and 7 bases at J, with 10 bases between. The CDR3 loop spans 13 amino acids. The CDR3 is CASSSTRIGELFF. CDR3 DNA sequence: TGTGCCAGCAGCTCAACTAGGATCGGGGAGCTGTTTTTT.

The chain has TRBV5-1 and TRBJ2-5; 9 bases align to TRBD1. The CDR3 runs 15 residues. Germline V lookup: CDR1 SGHRS, CDR2 YFSETQ. With V trimmed by 2 bases and J by 2 bases, 4 bases remained unmatched. This chain's CDR3 is CASSLNRGLQETQYF. For the CDR3, the DNA is TGCGCCAGCAGCTTAAACAGGGGGCTGCAAGAGACCCAGTACTTC.

The V call is TRBV6-6, the J call TRBJ1-3; the match to TRBD1 covers 7 bases. After removal of 7 bases from V and 7 bases from J, the junction contained 7 bases not matched to a gene. Per germline, CDR1 MNHNY and CDR2 SVGAGI (reference sequence). The CDR3 covers 13 residues. The CDR3 DNA reads as TGTGCCAGCAAAACAGGGGTGGAGAACACCATATATTTT. Translation: CASKTGVENTIYF.

The chain couples TRBV2 to TRBJ2-5, with TRBD1 matching 7 bases. Germline trimming cut 8 bases from V and 2 bases from J; bases unmatched to any gene: 8. Germline CDR1 SNHLY, CDR2 FYNNEI. The CDR3 loop spans 14 amino acids. The DNA of the CDR3 is TGTGCCAGCCCGGGACAGAACTTTCAAGAGACCCAGTACTTC. This encodes CASPGQNFQETQYF.

The sample holds a few counts of this clone. V usage is TRBV7-9 and J usage is TRBJ1-1; 8 nucleotides line up with TRBD1. Per the germline V gene, CDR1 is SEHNR and CDR2 is FQNEAQ (reference sequence). J lost 2 bases, V lost 5 bases, and 4 bases had no gene match. The CDR3 is 14 amino acids. CDR3 region: CASSLGQGNTEAFF. The CDR3, as DNA: TGTGCCAGCAGCCTCGGACAGGGAAACACTGAAGCTTTCTTT.

This clone appeared a few times. The gene calls are TRBV6-6 and TRBJ1-5; 7 nucleotides line up with TRBD1. CDR1 and CDR2 from the germline V gene are MNHNY and SVGAGI (reference sequence). After removal of 7 bases from V and 5 bases from J, the junction contained 8 bases not matched to a gene. The CDR3 is 14 residues long. CDR3: CASNLGRGHQPQHF. CDR3 nucleotide sequence: TGTGCCAGCAACCTCGGGAGGGGGCATCAGCCCCAGCATTTT.

The chain carries TRBV20-1 and TRBJ1-6; D remains unclear. V dropped 2 bases and J dropped 14 bases, with 10 bases sitting between them. From germline, CDR1 is DFQATT and CDR2 SNEGSKA (reference sequence). The CDR3 is 11 residues long. As DNA, the CDR3 is TGCAGTGCTAGACTTGGGGAGGCCCTCCACTTT. Translated, it gives CSARLGEALHF.

The V and J genes are TRBV7-2 and TRBJ2-1; D may be TRBD2 (5 bases). The CDR3 is 16 amino acids. Germline-derived CDR1 and CDR2 are SGHTA and FQGNSA. V was trimmed by 1 base and J by 7 bases, leaving 17 bases between them. In DNA, the CDR3 is TGTGCCAGCAGCTTAGGAGACGCAGGCGGGCGAAATGAGCAGTTCTTC. Residues: CASSLGDAGGRNEQFF.

There are a few counts of this clone. V gene TRBV29-1 combines with J gene TRBJ1-5; D may be TRBD1 (6 bases). V shed 4 bases and J shed 1 base, with 14 bases lying between them. The germline V gene encodes CDR1 SQVTM and CDR2 ANQGSEA. This CDR3 comprises 15 residues. As DNA, the CDR3 is TGCAGCGTTGGGGAGGGGGATATGAGCAATCAGCCCCAGCATTTT. This sequence encodes CSVGEGDMSNQPQHF.

V and J are TRBV5-4 and TRBJ2-1; D is possibly TRBD2 (5 bases). Germline V lookup: CDR1 SGHNT, CDR2 YYREEE (reference sequence). Trimming stripped 2 bases from V and 4 bases from J, with 16 bases between. The CDR3 is 16 amino acids. DNA of the CDR3: TGTGCCAGCAGCTTCCCGGACGGGAAGCGGTACAATGAGCAGTTCTTC. It specifies CASSFPDGKRYNEQFF.

The rearrangement links TRBV18 to TRBJ2-3; 7 bases are shared with TRBD1. This CDR3 contains 14 residues. Losses at the gene ends were 4 bases for V and 5 bases for J; bases not matched to a gene: 6. CDR1 and CDR2 (germline): KGHSH, LQKENI. Written as DNA, the CDR3 is TGTGCCAGCTCACAGGGGGCTGGGCAAGATACGCAGTATTTT. It translates to CASSQGAGQDTQYF.

The CDR3 DNA follows: TGTGCCAGCAGTGCGTCGGTACTAGCGGCCACGAACACCGGGGAGCTGTTTTTT. Translated: CASSASVLAATNTGELFF. The chain couples TRBV2 to TRBJ2-2, with TRBD2 matching 8 bases. Trimming at V came to 4 bases and at J to 0 bases, leaving 10 bases not matched to a gene. CDR1 is SNHLY and CDR2 is FYNNEI in the germline V gene. The CDR3 consists of 18 residues.

The chain has TRBV15 and TRBJ2-7; D gene uncertain. V gave up 4 bases and J gave up 4 bases, with 11 bases separating them. The CDR3 covers 13 residues. CDR1 is LNHNV, CDR2 YYDKDF, per germline (reference sequence). The CDR3 coding sequence is TGTGCCACCAGCACCCTCAGGATATACGAGCAGTACTTC. Translation gives CATSTLRIYEQYF.